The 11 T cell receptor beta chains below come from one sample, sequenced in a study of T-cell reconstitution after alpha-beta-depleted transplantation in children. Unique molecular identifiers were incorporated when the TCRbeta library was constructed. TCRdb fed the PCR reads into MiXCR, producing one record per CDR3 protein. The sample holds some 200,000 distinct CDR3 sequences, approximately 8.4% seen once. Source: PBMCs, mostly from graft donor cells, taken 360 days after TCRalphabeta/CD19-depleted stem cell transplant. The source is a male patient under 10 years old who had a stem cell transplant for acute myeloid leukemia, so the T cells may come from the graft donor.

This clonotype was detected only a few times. The CDR3 DNA follows: TGTGCCATCAGTGGGACTAGCGGAAACATTCAGTACTTC. Translation gives CAISGTSGNIQYF. The V gene is TRBV10-3, the J gene TRBJ2-4; 10 positions agree with TRBD2. The J segment lost 6 bases and the V segment lost 4 bases, leaving 0 bases of the junction unmatched. The CDR3 sequence is 13 residues long. CDR1 is ENHRY and CDR2 is SYGVKD in the germline V gene.

For the CDR3, the DNA is TGTGCCAGCAGCCATCTCAATTCACCCCTCCACTTT. Its protein product is CASSHLNSPLHF. The rearrangement links TRBV5-5 to TRBJ1-6; D is unclear. There are 12 residues in the CDR3. Germline loops: CDR1 SGHKS, CDR2 YYEKEE (reference sequence). Trimming shortened V by 4 bases and J by 7 bases, and 6 bases separated the two germline ends.

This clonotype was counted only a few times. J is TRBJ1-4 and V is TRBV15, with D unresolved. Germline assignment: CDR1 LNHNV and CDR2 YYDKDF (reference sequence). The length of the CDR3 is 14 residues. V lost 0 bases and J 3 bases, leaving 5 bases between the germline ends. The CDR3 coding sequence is TGTGCCACCAGCAGAGAGAGGTCTAATGAAAAACTGTTTTTT. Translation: CATSRERSNEKLFF.

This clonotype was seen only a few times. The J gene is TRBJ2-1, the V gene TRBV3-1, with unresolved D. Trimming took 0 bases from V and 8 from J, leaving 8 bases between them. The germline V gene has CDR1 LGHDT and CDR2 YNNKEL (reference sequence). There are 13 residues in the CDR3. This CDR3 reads CASSQEPLDEQFF. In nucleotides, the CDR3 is TGTGCCAGCAGCCAAGAACCCCTCGATGAGCAGTTCTTC.

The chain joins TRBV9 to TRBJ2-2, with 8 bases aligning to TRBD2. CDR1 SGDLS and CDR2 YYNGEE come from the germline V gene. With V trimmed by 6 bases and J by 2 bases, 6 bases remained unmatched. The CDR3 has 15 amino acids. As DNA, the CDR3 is TGTGCCAGCAACGGCGGGGGGCCAAACACCGGGGAGCTGTTTTTT. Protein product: CASNGGGPNTGELFF.

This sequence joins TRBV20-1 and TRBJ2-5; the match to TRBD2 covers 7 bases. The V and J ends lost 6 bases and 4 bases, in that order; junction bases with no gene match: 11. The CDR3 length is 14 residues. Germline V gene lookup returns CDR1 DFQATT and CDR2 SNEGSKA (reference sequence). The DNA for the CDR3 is TGCAGTGCGTACCCCCTGGGGGGGGGAGAGACCCAGTACTTC. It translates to CSAYPLGGGETQYF.

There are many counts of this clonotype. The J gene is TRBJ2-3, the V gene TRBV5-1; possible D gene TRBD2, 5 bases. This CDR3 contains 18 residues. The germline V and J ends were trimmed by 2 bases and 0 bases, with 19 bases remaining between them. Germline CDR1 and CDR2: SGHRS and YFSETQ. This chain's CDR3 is CASSFPGRGQTSTDTQYF. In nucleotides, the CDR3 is TGCGCCAGCAGCTTTCCCGGTCGAGGGCAAACTAGCACAGATACGCAGTATTTT.

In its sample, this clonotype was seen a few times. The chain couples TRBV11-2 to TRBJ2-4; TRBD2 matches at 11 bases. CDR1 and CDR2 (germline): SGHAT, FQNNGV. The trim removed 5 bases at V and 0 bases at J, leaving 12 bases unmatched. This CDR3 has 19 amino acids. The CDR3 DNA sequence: TGTGCCAGCAGCGCCCACGGTAGCGGGGGGGCTATAGCCAAAAACATTCAGTACTTC. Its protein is CASSAHGSGGAIAKNIQYF. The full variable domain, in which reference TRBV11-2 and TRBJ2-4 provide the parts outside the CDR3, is EAGVAQSPRYKIIEKRQSVAFWCNPISGHATLYWYQQILGQGPKLLIQFQNNGVVDDSQLPKDRFSAERLKGVDSTLKIQPAKLEDSAVYLCASSAHGSGGAIAKNIQYFGAGTRLSVL.

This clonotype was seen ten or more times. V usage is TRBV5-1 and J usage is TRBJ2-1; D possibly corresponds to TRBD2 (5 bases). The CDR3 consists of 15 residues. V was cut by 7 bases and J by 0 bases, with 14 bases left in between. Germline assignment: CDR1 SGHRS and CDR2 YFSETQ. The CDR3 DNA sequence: TGCGCCAGCCGTGTGGAGGACCCCTCCTACAATGAGCAGTTCTTC. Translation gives CASRVEDPSYNEQFF.

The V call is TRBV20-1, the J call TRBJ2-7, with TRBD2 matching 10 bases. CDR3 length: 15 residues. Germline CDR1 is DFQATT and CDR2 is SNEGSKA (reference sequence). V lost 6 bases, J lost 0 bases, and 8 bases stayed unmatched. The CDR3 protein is CSASGASGSSYEQYF. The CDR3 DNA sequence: TGCAGTGCCTCCGGTGCTAGCGGGAGCTCCTACGAGCAGTACTTC.

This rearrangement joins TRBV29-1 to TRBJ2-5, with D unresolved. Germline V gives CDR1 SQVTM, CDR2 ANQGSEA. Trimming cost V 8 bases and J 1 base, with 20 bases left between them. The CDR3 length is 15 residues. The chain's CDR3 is CSLLSPGRAQETQYF. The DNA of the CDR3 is TGCAGCCTACTTTCACCCGGTCGGGCCCAAGAGACCCAGTACTTC.